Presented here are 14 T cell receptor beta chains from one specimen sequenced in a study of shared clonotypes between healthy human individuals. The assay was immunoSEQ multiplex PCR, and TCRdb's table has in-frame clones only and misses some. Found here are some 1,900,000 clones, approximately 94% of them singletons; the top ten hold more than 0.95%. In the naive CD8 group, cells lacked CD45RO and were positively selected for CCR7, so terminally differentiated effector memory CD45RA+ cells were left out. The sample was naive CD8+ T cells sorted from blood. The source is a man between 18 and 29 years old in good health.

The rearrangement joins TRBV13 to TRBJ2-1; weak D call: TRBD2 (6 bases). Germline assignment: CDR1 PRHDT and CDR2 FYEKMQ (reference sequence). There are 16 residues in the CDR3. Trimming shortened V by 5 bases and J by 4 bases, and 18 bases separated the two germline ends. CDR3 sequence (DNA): TGTGCCAGCAGCCTGGCAGCGGGTCCCTTTTACAATGAGCAGTTCTTC. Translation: CASSLAAGPFYNEQFF.

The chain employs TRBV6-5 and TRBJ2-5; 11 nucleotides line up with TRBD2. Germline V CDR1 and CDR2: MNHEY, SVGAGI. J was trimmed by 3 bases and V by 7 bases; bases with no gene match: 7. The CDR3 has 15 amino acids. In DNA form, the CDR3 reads TGTGCCAGCACCGTAGCGGGAGGGCCCGAAGAGACCCAGTACTTC. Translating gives CASTVAGGPEETQYF.

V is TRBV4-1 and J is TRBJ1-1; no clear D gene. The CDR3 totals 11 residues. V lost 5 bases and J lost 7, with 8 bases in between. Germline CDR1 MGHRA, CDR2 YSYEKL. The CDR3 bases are TGCGCCAGCAGCAAGAGCCATGAAGCTTTCTTT. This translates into CASSKSHEAFF.

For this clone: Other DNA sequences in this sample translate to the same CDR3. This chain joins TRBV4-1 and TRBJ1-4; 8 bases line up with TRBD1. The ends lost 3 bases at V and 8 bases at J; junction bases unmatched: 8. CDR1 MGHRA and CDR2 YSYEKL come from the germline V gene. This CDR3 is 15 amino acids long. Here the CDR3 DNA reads TGCGCCAGCAGCCAGGATGGGACAGGAGGAGAAAAACTGTTTTTT. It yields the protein CASSQDGTGGEKLFF.

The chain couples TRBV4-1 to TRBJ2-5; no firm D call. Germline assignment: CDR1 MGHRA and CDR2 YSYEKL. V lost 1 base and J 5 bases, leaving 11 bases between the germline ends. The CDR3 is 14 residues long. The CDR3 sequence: CASSQGPPGETQYF. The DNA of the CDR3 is TGCGCCAGCAGCCAAGGTCCTCCTGGGGAGACCCAGTACTTC.

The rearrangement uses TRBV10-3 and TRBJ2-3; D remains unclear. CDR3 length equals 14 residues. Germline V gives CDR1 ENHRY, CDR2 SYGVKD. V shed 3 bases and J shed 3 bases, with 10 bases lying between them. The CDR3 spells CAISEGWATDTQYF. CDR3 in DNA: TGTGCCATCAGTGAAGGGTGGGCAACAGATACGCAGTATTTT.

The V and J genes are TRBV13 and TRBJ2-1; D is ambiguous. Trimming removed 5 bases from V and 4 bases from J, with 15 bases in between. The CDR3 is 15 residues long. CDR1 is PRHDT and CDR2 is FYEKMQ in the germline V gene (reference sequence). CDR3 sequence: CASSGSGSFYNEQFF. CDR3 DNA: TGTGCCAGCAGCGGCTCGGGTTCCTTTTACAATGAGCAGTTCTTC.

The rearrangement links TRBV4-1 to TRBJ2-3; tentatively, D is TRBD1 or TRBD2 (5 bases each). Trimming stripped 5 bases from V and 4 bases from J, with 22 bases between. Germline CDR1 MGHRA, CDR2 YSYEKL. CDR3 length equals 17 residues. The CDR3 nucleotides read TGCGCCAGCAGCTCCATCGGTGGGACCCTCCTAGCAGATACGCAGTATTTT. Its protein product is CASSSIGGTLLADTQYF.

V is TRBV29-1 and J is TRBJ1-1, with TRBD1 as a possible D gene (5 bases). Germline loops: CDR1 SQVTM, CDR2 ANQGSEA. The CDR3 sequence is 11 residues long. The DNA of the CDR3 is TGCATCGCCGACAGTAACACTGAAGCTTTCTTT. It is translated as CIADSNTEAFF.

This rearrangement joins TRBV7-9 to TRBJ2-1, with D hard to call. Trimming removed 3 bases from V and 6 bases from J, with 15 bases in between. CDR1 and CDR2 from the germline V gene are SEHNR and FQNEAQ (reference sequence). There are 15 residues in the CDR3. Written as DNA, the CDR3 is TGTGCCAGCAGCTTTGGCCCGAAAAAGGTCAATGAGCAGTTCTTC. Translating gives CASSFGPKKVNEQFF.

Here the CDR3 reads CASSLWVAGSTDTQYF. In DNA, the CDR3 is TGTGCCAGCAGCTTGTGGGTTGCGGGGAGCACAGATACGCAGTATTTT. J is TRBJ2-3 and V is TRBV5-6; maybe TRBD2 (6 bases). With 1 base removed from V and 0 bases from J, the gap between germline ends came to 12 bases. This CDR3 has 16 residues. CDR1 SGHDT and CDR2 YYEEEE come from the germline V gene.

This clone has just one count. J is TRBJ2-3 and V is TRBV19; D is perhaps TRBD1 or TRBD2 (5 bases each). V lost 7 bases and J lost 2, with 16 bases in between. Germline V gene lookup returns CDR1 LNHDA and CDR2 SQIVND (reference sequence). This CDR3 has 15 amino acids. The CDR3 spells CASNLRDRPTDTQYF. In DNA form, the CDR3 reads TGTGCCAGTAATCTCCGGGACCGACCCACAGATACGCAGTATTTT.

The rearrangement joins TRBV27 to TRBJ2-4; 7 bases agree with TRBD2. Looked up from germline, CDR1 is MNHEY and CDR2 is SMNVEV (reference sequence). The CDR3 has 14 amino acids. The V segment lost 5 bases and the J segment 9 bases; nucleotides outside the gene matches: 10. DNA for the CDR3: TGTGCCAGCAGTCCATGGACGGGAGGTGGCATTCAGTACTTC. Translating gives CASSPWTGGGIQYF.

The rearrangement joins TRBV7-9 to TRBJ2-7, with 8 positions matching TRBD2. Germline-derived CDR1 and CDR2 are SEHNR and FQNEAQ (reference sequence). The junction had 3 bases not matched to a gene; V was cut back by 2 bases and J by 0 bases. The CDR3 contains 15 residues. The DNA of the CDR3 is TGTGCCAGCAGCTTACCCCTAGCGGGCTCCTACGAGCAGTACTTC. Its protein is CASSLPLAGSYEQYF. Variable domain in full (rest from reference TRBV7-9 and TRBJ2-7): DTGVSQNPRHKITKRGQNVTFRCDPISEHNRLYWYRQTLGQGPEFLTYFQNEAQLEKSRLLSDRFSAERPKGSFSTLEIQRTEQGDSAMYLCASSLPLAGSYEQYFGPGTRLTVT.